Presented here are 26 T cell receptor beta chains from one specimen sequenced in a study of shared clonotypes between healthy human individuals. Naive CD8 cells were CD45RO-negative, positively selected for CCR7, excluding terminally differentiated effector memory CD45RA+ cells. The data were produced by immunoSEQ multiplex PCR, yet TCRdb's version contains in-frame clones alone and is incomplete. Of some 2.1 million clones in the sample, roughly 93% are singletons; the top ten hold about 1.7%. Sequencing was carried out using naive CD8+ T cells from PBMCs. These receptors were collected from a man younger than 35 in good health. Some clones in this sample may be carry-over from other donors' samples.

The chain employs TRBV7-9 and TRBJ1-2; the D is unclear. Trimming left V 1 base short and J 0 bases short, with 6 bases between. The germline CDR1 and CDR2 sequences are SEHNR and FQNEAQ (reference sequence). The CDR3 has 14 amino acids. In nucleotides, the CDR3 is TGTGCCAGCAGCTTAGTTAGGCCTAACTATGGCTACACCTTC. Translated: CASSLVRPNYGYTF.

The chain is built from TRBV5-8 and TRBJ2-5, with D unresolved. There are 15 residues in the CDR3. Germline V gene sequence: CDR1 SGHTS, CDR2 YDEGEE. With 3 bases removed from V and 1 base from J, the gap between germline ends came to 13 bases. CDR3 residues: CASSWGPGSQETQYF. CDR3 bases: TGTGCCAGCAGCTGGGGTCCGGGCAGCCAAGAGACCCAGTACTTC. Looking up the rest from reference TRBV5-8 and TRBJ2-5 gives the full variable domain: EAGVTQSPTHLIKTRGQQATLRCSPISGHTSVYWYQQALGLGLQFLLWYDEGEERNRGNFPPRFSGRQFPNYSSELNVNALELEDSALYLCASSWGPGSQETQYFGPGTRLLVL.

This chain joins TRBV6-5 and TRBJ1-2; the D is unclear. Germline loops: CDR1 MNHEY, CDR2 SVGAGI. The CDR3 length is 12 residues. Trimming removed 2 bases from V and 8 bases from J, with 9 bases in between. Here the CDR3 reads CASSYMGNGYTF. In DNA, the CDR3 is TGTGCCAGCAGTTACATGGGGAACGGCTACACCTTC.

This chain joins TRBV7-3 and TRBJ2-2; 10 bases are shared with TRBD1. CDR1 is SGHTA, CDR2 FQGTGA, per germline. This CDR3 is 16 amino acids long. The V gene end was trimmed by 2 bases and the J gene end by 4 bases; junction bases not matched to a gene: 4. The CDR3 DNA sequence: TGTGCCAGCAGCTTAGTGGGACAGGGGTCCACCGGGGAGCTGTTTTTT. Its translation is CASSLVGQGSTGELFF.

This chain uses TRBV7-3 with TRBJ2-1, with TRBD2 matching over 8 bases. The CDR3 length is 16 residues. V lost 2 bases and J lost 7; bases outside the gene matches: 10. CDR1 is SGHTA and CDR2 is FQGTGA in the germline V gene. The CDR3 DNA reads as TGTGCCAGCAGCTTATACCGAGCGGGAGTAGTGAATGAGCAGTTCTTC. It encodes CASSLYRAGVVNEQFF.

The J gene is TRBJ2-1, the V gene TRBV6-5, with a weak D call TRBD2 (6 bases). There are 15 residues in the CDR3. Germline values: CDR1 MNHEY, CDR2 SVGAGI. Trimming shortened V by 4 bases and J by 2 bases, and 12 bases separated the two germline ends. This CDR3 is CASSSGLLTYNEQFF. CDR3 nucleotides: TGTGCCAGCAGTTCGGGACTCCTAACCTACAATGAGCAGTTCTTC.

The rearrangement uses TRBV19 and TRBJ2-1; 8 bases agree with TRBD2. Germline-derived CDR1 and CDR2 are LNHDA and SQIVND (reference sequence). Unmatched junction bases numbered 12, after V lost 3 bases and J lost 8 bases. The CDR3 extends over 16 amino acids. CDR3 coding DNA: TGTGCCAGTAGTATTAAGCGGGAGCTCTCGTCGGATGAGCAGTTCTTC. Translated, it gives CASSIKRELSSDEQFF.

The chain recombines TRBV11-3 with TRBJ1-1; D is unresolved. The CDR3 has 14 residues. The germline CDR1 and CDR2 sequences are SGHNT and YENEEA. The ends were cut back, 3 bases at V and 4 bases at J, with 12 bases in the middle. CDR3 in DNA: TGTGCCAGCAGCTTTGGGGTATACGCCACTGAAGCTTTCTTT. Amino acid sequence: CASSFGVYATEAFF.

V is TRBV28 and J is TRBJ2-7, with D tentatively TRBD2 (7 bases). V shed 3 bases and J shed 5 bases, with 14 bases lying between them. Germline lookup yields CDR1 MDHEN and CDR2 SYDVKM. This CDR3 comprises 14 residues. The CDR3 region is CASSFGGLSDEQYF. CDR3 DNA sequence: TGTGCCAGCAGTTTCGGGGGGCTGAGTGACGAGCAGTACTTC. Full variable domain (remainder filled in from reference TRBV28 and TRBJ2-7): DVKVTQSSRYLVKRTGEKVFLECVQDMDHENMFWYRQDPGLGLRLIYFSYDVKMKEKGDIPEGYSVSREKKERFSLILESASTNQTSMYLCASSFGGLSDEQYFGPGTRLTVT.

The chain is built from TRBV28 and TRBJ2-7, with D possibly matching TRBD2 (6 bases). This CDR3 is 15 amino acids long. CDR1 and CDR2 from the germline V gene are MDHEN and SYDVKM. Trimming shortened V by 5 bases and J by 1 base, and 15 bases separated the two germline ends. In DNA form, the CDR3 reads TGTGCCAGCAGTCCCGGCCTAGCGCCTTCCTACGAGCAGTACTTC. Amino acids: CASSPGLAPSYEQYF.

The chain recombines TRBV6-1 with TRBJ2-7, with D unresolved. Germline lookup yields CDR1 MNHNS and CDR2 SASEGT. The V end was cut by 7 bases, the J end by 6 bases, with 10 bases between. The CDR3 consists of 11 residues. The CDR3 nucleotides are TGTGCCAGCAACCGAGGCGCCGAGCAGTACTTC. Protein sequence: CASNRGAEQYF.

This chain's CDR3 is CASSQDRGQGTEAFF. DNA for the CDR3: TGTGCCAGCAGCCAAGACAGGGGGCAGGGCACTGAAGCTTTCTTT. This chain uses TRBV4-2 with TRBJ1-1, with TRBD1 identical over 8 bases. The CDR3 spans 15 residues. Trimming took 0 bases from V and 4 from J; bases not matched to a gene: 4. Germline V gene sequence: CDR1 LGHNA, CDR2 YNFKEQ.

The genes are TRBV7-9 and TRBJ2-5; either TRBD1 or TRBD2 may fit D (5 bases each). V lost 1 base to trimming and J lost 6 bases, with 24 bases between them. Per the germline V gene, CDR1 is SEHNR and CDR2 is FQNEAQ (reference sequence). CDR3 size: 18 residues. CDR3 sequence (DNA): TGTGCCAGCAGCTTAGAGTGGGGAGTCTGGGACGGGTGGAAGACCCAGTACTTC. Translating it yields CASSLEWGVWDGWKTQYF.

The chain uses TRBV7-6 and TRBJ2-7, with D perhaps given as TRBD1 or TRBD2 (5 bases each). CDR1 is SGHVS, CDR2 FNYEAQ, per germline. The CDR3 has 14 residues. V gave up 3 bases and J gave up 3 bases, with 12 bases separating them. CDR3 nucleotides: TGTGCCAGCAGCTTGGGGGTGGGGGTCTACGAGCAGTACTTC. Its translation: CASSLGVGVYEQYF.

This clone was seen only once. J is TRBJ1-2 and V is TRBV7-8, with TRBD1 matching over 7 bases. Trimming at V came to 6 bases and at J to 4 bases, leaving 8 bases not matched to a gene. The germline gives CDR1 SGHVS, CDR2 FQNEAQ. The CDR3 totals 14 residues. The CDR3 sequence: CASRPRDSSYGYTF. For the CDR3, the DNA is TGTGCCAGCAGACCTCGGGACAGTAGCTATGGCTACACCTTC.

The CDR3 region has the DNA TGTGCCAGCAGTTTTAACGGGGAGACCCAGTACTTC. It translates to CASSFNGETQYF. This rearrangement joins TRBV27 to TRBJ2-5; D is unclear. This CDR3 contains 12 residues. Germline V gives CDR1 MNHEY, CDR2 SMNVEV (reference sequence). V was clipped by 3 bases and J by 5 bases, with 7 bases between them.

J is TRBJ2-5 and V is TRBV5-1; 11 nucleotides line up with TRBD2. CDR1 and CDR2 (germline): SGHRS, YFSETQ. CDR3 length equals 18 residues. V lost 3 bases and J lost 5; bases outside the gene matches: 15. CDR3 sequence reads: CASSWGLADLAMRETQYF. The CDR3 DNA sequence: TGCGCCAGCAGCTGGGGACTAGCGGATTTGGCAATGAGGGAGACCCAGTACTTC.

The CDR3 DNA reads TGTGCCAGCAGCGTAGCGACAGCAACCCTATACGAGCAGTACTTC. It specifies CASSVATATLYEQYF. The chain links TRBV9 to TRBJ2-7; the D gene is possibly TRBD1 (5 bases). The CDR3 is 15 amino acids. V lost 0 bases and J lost 4, with 14 bases in between. From germline, CDR1 is SGDLS and CDR2 YYNGEE.

The rearrangement links TRBV9 to TRBJ1-3, with 9 bases fitting TRBD1. The CDR3 consists of 16 residues. The trim removed 0 bases at V and 4 bases at J, leaving 5 bases unmatched. The germline CDR1 and CDR2 sequences are SGDLS and YYNGEE. CDR3 DNA sequence: TGTGCCAGCAGCGTAGATTGGACAGGGGCCGGAAACACCATATATTTT. It is translated as CASSVDWTGAGNTIYF.

As DNA, the CDR3 is TGTGCCAGCAGTGGGGGACAGGGCCGGCTGTGGGGCTACACCTTC. Translated: CASSGGQGRLWGYTF. V is TRBV6-1 and J is TRBJ1-2; 9 bases fit TRBD1. The CDR3 covers 15 residues. Unmatched junction bases numbered 11, after V lost 4 bases and J lost 8 bases. Germline V gene lookup returns CDR1 MNHNS and CDR2 SASEGT.

This clone has only a few counts. The identical CDR3 is also encoded by other nucleotide sequences in the sample. This chain links TRBV11-2 with TRBJ1-2; D may be TRBD1 (5 bases). V dropped 1 base and J dropped 2 bases, with 5 bases sitting between them. CDR1 and CDR2 from the germline V gene are SGHAT and FQNNGV. The CDR3 has 13 residues. The CDR3 DNA follows: TGTGCCAGCAGCTTAGGACAGAACTATGGCTACACCTTC. Its protein is CASSLGQNYGYTF.

The V and J genes are TRBV19 and TRBJ1-5; possible D gene TRBD1, 6 bases. Germline V gives CDR1 LNHDA, CDR2 SQIVND (reference sequence). The CDR3 length is 15 residues. Trimming left V 7 bases short and J 3 bases short, with 16 bases between. As DNA, the CDR3 is TGTGCCAGTACCCCCGGCAGGGGATCCAATCAGCCCCAGCATTTT. This sequence encodes CASTPGRGSNQPQHF.

This clone came up a few times. The V gene is TRBV9, the J gene TRBJ1-1; 8 bases fit TRBD1. CDR1 is SGDLS, CDR2 YYNGEE, per germline. CDR3 length equals 15 residues. The V and J ends lost 3 bases and 0 bases, in that order; junction bases with no gene match: 4. CDR3 nucleotide sequence: TGTGCCAGCAGCGAAAGACAGGGGCTGAACACTGAAGCTTTCTTT. Translating it yields CASSERQGLNTEAFF.

Regarding this clone: This sample includes further DNA sequences coding for the same CDR3. The DNA for the CDR3 is TGTGCCAGCAGCTTGGACAGGGGCAACTATGGCTACACCTTC. This gives the protein CASSLDRGNYGYTF. The V call is TRBV5-4, the J call TRBJ1-2; 7 bases agree with TRBD1. CDR1 SGHNT and CDR2 YYREEE come from the germline V gene (reference sequence). CDR3 size: 14 residues. V dropped 0 bases and J dropped 2; count of bases not matched to a gene: 1.

This chain uses TRBV30 with TRBJ2-2, with D possibly matching TRBD2 (5 bases). Trimming removed 0 bases at V and 1 base at J, with 9 bases between. Per germline, CDR1 GTSNPN and CDR2 SVGIG (reference sequence). CDR3 length: 15 residues. CDR3 bases: TGTGCCTGGAGTGTACGTCGGGGGAACACCGGGGAGCTGTTTTTT. Amino acids: CAWSVRRGNTGELFF.

The chain recombines TRBV7-9 with TRBJ2-5; possibly TRBD2 for D (6 bases). The V end was cut by 5 bases, the J end by 4 bases, with 11 bases between. The CDR3 totals 13 residues. From germline, CDR1 is SEHNR and CDR2 FQNEAQ (reference sequence). CDR3 sequence (DNA): TGTGCCAGCAGCCCGGGGGTTGTAGAGACCCAGTACTTC. Translating it yields CASSPGVVETQYF. The full variable domain, rest sourced from reference TRBV7-9 and TRBJ2-5, is DTGVSQNPRHKITKRGQNVTFRCDPISEHNRLYWYRQTLGQGPEFLTYFQNEAQLEKSRLLSDRFSAERPKGSFSTLEIQRTEQGDSAMYLCASSPGVVETQYFGPGTRLLVL.